A selection of T cell receptor beta chains follows, all from one sample in a study of blood T cells in healthy people across ages. TCRdb reprocessed the 5' RACE reads via MiXCR and lists one record per CDR3 protein. The sample includes 790,000 or so distinct CDR3 sequences, around 50% of them seen just once. The sequencing sample was made of blood. Every receptor here comes from an older man in good health. The CDR3 runs from the conserved cysteine through the conserved F or W. The D gene is left open where the match is weak. The size entry is marked missing in some rows and otherwise reads once, few, many or a size class.

TRBV7-6,-,-,TRBJ2-7,TGTGCCAGCAGCGTCCGGGACAACAGTCACAAGCAGTACTTC,CASSVRDNSHKQYF
TRBV24-1,-,-,TRBJ1-1,TGTGCCACCAGTGATCCCAGGGGTGAGAGCACTGAAGCTTTCTTT,CATSDPRGESTEAFF
TRBV20-1,many,-,TRBJ2-3,TGCAGTGCTGAAGATGGGCAGGGCGGCACAGATACGCAGTATTTT,CSAEDGQGGTDTQYF
TRBV4-2,-,-,TRBJ2-6,TGTGCCAGCAGCCAAGAGGCCCTTGTGCGGGACGGGGCCAACGTCCTGACTTTC,CASSQEALVRDGANVLTF
TRBV12-3/TRBV12-4,-,-,TRBJ2-5,TGTGCCAGCAGTTTTACACTAGTAGAGACCCAGTACTTC,CASSFTLVETQYF
TRBV7-8,-,-,TRBJ2-7,TGTGCCAGCAGCTTAGGCCTCCGGATCTACGAGCAGTACTTC,CASSLGLRIYEQYF
TRBV6-5,-,-,TRBJ1-2,TGTGCCAGCAGCCAACCCGGAACACCGTATGGCTACACCTTC,CASSQPGTPYGYTF
TRBV5-5,-,-,TRBJ2-1,TGTGCCAGCAGCCCAATGGGTCAGGGCTCCAATGAGCAGTTCTTC,CASSPMGQGSNEQFF
TRBV7-2,many,TRBD2,TRBJ2-7,TGTGCCAGCAGCTATACTAGCGTCTACGAGCAGTACTTC,CASSYTSVYEQYF
TRBV12-3/TRBV12-4,-,-,TRBJ1-5,TGTGCCTCACGCCTTAGCAATCAGCCCCAGCATTTT,CASRLSNQPQHF
TRBV28,few,-,TRBJ1-5,TGTGCCAGCAGTTTGAATCAGCCCCAGCATTTT,CASSLNQPQHF
TRBV18,-,-,TRBJ2-1,TGTGCCGCCACCTTGGGCGGGACGTACAATGAGCAGTTCTTC,CAATLGGTYNEQFF
TRBV6-5,once,-,TRBJ2-3,TGTGCCAGCAGATCCCTTGACTATAACGCAGATACGCAGTATTTT,CASRSLDYNADTQYF
TRBV6-1,-,-,TRBJ1-5,TGTGTCAGCAGCGAACCGGGGCCAGCCCAGCATTTT,CVSSEPGPAQHF
TRBV5-5,many,-,TRBJ1-6,TGTGCCAGCAGCTTGTCTCTGAATAATTCACCCCTCCACTTT,CASSLSLNNSPLHF
TRBV5-1,-,-,TRBJ2-1,TGCGCCAGCAGCTCCCAAGCGGGTTTCTCCTACAATGAGCAGTTCTTC,CASSSQAGFSYNEQFF
TRBV18,many,-,TRBJ2-5,TGTGCCAGCTCATCAGGAGTGGAGACCCAGTACTTC,CASSSGVETQYF
TRBV30,few,-,TRBJ2-7,TGTGCCTCGACCGGCACCTACGAGCAGTACTTC,CASTGTYEQYF
TRBV7-3,-,-,TRBJ1-6,TGTGCCAGCAGCTTAAATGGGCAGGGAGGTTCACCCCTCCACTTT,CASSLNGQGGSPLHF
TRBV6-2/TRBV6-3,-,TRBD1,TRBJ2-7,TGTGCCAGCAGTCATGAGGCGACAGGGGCTTCCGAGCAGTACTTC,CASSHEATGASEQYF
TRBV10-3,-,-,TRBJ1-5,TGTGCCACCCAACGGGGCAATCAGCCCCAGCATTTT,CATQRGNQPQHF
TRBV6-1,-,-,TRBJ2-1,TGTGCCAGCAGTGGGAGCACACGGGGAAAGGGTGAGCAGTTCTTC,CASSGSTRGKGEQFF
TRBV29-1,-,-,TRBJ1-1,TGCAGCGTTGAAGGCCGGGGGTTGAACACTGAAGCTTTCTTT,CSVEGRGLNTEAFF
TRBV7-2,few,-,TRBJ2-5,TGTGCCAGCAGCCCTGACAGATTTCAAGAGACCCAGTACTTC,CASSPDRFQETQYF
TRBV2,-,TRBD2,TRBJ2-1,TGTGCCAGCAGTGAAAGGCGGGGGGACCTCAATGAGCAGTTCTTC,CASSERRGDLNEQFF
TRBV20-1,many,TRBD1,TRBJ2-7,TGCAGTGCTAGAGATTGGGGACAGGGGCTAGTCTACGAGCAGTACTTC,CSARDWGQGLVYEQYF
TRBV29-1,-,-,TRBJ2-2,TGCAGCGGACAAGCAGGGTTGGGCGGGGAGCTGTTTTTT,CSGQAGLGGELFF
TRBV6-2/TRBV6-3,-,-,TRBJ2-3,TGTGCCAGCTGTCAGGGGGGCCTCGGTGGTACGCAGTATTTT,CASCQGGLGGTQYF
TRBV12-3/TRBV12-4,-,-,TRBJ2-5,TGTGCCGGCAGTTTAACCGCTACTGGGGAGGAGACCCAGTACTTC,CAGSLTATGEETQYF
TRBV6-1,-,TRBD1,TRBJ2-1,TGTGCCAGCAGTACGCGGGACAGGGGGAACTCCTACGAGCAGTTCTTC,CASSTRDRGNSYEQFF
TRBV7-9,-,TRBD1,TRBJ2-7,TGTGCCAGCAGCCCGCGGACAGGGGCCCAAGGGGAGCAGTACTTC,CASSPRTGAQGEQYF
TRBV20-1,-,-,TRBJ2-5,TGCAGTGCTAGGCAGATCCAAGAGACCCGGTACTTC,CSARQIQETRYF
TRBV7-9,-,-,TRBJ2-5,TGTGCCAGCAGCTTAGCCCTCTTCCTAGAGCAGTACTTC,CASSLALFLEQYF
TRBV14,-,TRBD1,TRBJ1-1,TGTGCCAGCAGCCAAGCGGGACAGACTGAAGCTTTCTTT,CASSQAGQTEAFF
TRBV7-2,-,TRBD1,TRBJ2-7,TGTGCCAGCAGCCCGGGACAGGGGATAAAACAGTACTTC,CASSPGQGIKQYF
TRBV5-1,-,-,TRBJ2-5,TGCGCCAGCAGCGTAAGGCCTAAAGAGACCCAGTACTTC,CASSVRPKETQYF
TRBV7-3,-,TRBD2,TRBJ2-1,TGTGCCAGCAGCTTAATCGGTCTTTCGGCTAGCGGGAGCGGTGAGCAGTTCTTC,CASSLIGLSASGSGEQFF
TRBV7-6,-,-,TRBJ2-3,TGTGCCAGCAGCTTAGTTAGGGGGTCAGATACGCAGTATTTT,CASSLVRGSDTQYF
TRBV28,few,TRBD2,TRBJ2-7,TGTGCCAGCAGTTCCTCTAGCGGGCACTCCTACGAGCAGTACTTC,CASSSSSGHSYEQYF